This T cell receptor (beta chain) was sequenced in a study of shared clonotypes between healthy human individuals. Study findings and constraints: Unshared clonotypes carried lower generation probabilities than those common to all four donors. Naive subsets typically showed greater estimated richness than memory subsets. In this cohort, only blood was sampled, and tissue repertoires likely differ.

Remarks on this clone: Its antigen is still unknown.

TCRdb's copy holds only in-frame clones and misses some; the assay was immunoSEQ multiplex PCR. The repertoire holds 550,000 to 600,000 clones, 95% to 98% seen once, with 0.3% in the top ten. The germline V gene encodes CDR1 SGHNT and CDR2 YYREEE (reference sequence). Trimming shortened V by 5 bases and J by 5 bases, and 8 bases separated the two germline ends. This CDR3 region has 12 residues. Only CD45RO-negative cells positively selected for CCR7 counted as naive CD8 cells, so terminally differentiated effector memory CD45RA+ cells were excluded. The chain employs TRBV5-4 and TRBJ2-1, with no clear D. This TCR was recovered from a man under 40 in good health. Material for sequencing was naive CD8+ T cells sorted from blood. The CDR3 sequence: CASRYSDNEQFF. The CDR3, as DNA: TGTGCCAGCAGATACAGCGACAATGAGCAGTTCTTC.